The 16 T cell receptor beta chains in this list originate from one sample, sequenced in a study of T-cell reconstitution after alpha-beta-depleted transplantation in children. The TCRbeta library incorporated unique molecular identifiers. TCRdb itself ran the PCR reads through MiXCR, one entry per CDR3 protein. The data show about 980,000 distinct CDR3 sequences, roughly 31% seen once. The starting material was PBMCs, mostly from graft donor cells, obtained 360 days after TCRalphabeta/CD19-depleted stem cell transplant. The receptor source for this set is a boy under two years old who had a stem cell transplant for SCID, so the T cells may come from the graft donor.

The gene calls are TRBV7-2 and TRBJ2-2, with D hard to call. V shed 2 bases and J shed 4 bases, with 8 bases lying between them. Germline loops: CDR1 SGHTA, CDR2 FQGNSA. The CDR3 totals 14 residues. The CDR3 DNA reads TGTGCCAGCAGCTTATTACGCCTCACCGGGGAGCTGTTTTTT. It translates to CASSLLRLTGELFF.

The rearrangement uses TRBV4-1 and TRBJ1-2, with TRBD1 as a possible D gene (5 bases). The length of the CDR3 is 16 residues. V lost 0 bases, J lost 6 bases, and 17 bases lay in between. The V gene's germline CDR1 is MGHRA and CDR2 YSYEKL. The CDR3 here is CASSQDVKQGFNGYTF. The CDR3 DNA reads as TGCGCCAGCAGCCAAGATGTAAAGCAGGGTTTTAATGGCTACACCTTC.

This clonotype was found a few times. The chain is built from TRBV7-6 and TRBJ1-1; D may be TRBD1 (6 bases). The germline V gene has CDR1 SGHVS and CDR2 FNYEAQ. The CDR3 spans 13 residues. V was cut by 2 bases and J by 4 bases, with 8 bases left in between. CDR3 DNA: TGTGCCAGCAGCTTATCGGACAGCACTGAAGCTTTCTTT. This encodes CASSLSDSTEAFF.

The chain has TRBV12-3 or TRBV12-4 and TRBJ2-7; 8 positions agree with TRBD2. V trimming: 5 bases; J trimming: 5 bases; junction bases outside the gene matches: 2. The CDR3 has 12 amino acids. The CDR3 sequence is CASSGGGNEQYF. The CDR3 region has the DNA TGTGCCAGCAGTGGCGGGGGGAACGAGCAGTACTTC.

This clonotype was found a few times. The CDR3 sequence is CATRGVNTGELFF. The DNA of the CDR3 is TGTGCCACGCGGGGGGTAAACACCGGGGAGCTGTTTTTT. The gene calls are TRBV6-1 and TRBJ2-2; 8 positions agree with TRBD2. The V segment lost 10 bases and the J segment 2 bases; nucleotides outside the gene matches: 3. This CDR3 comprises 13 residues. Germline CDR1 and CDR2: MNHNS and SASEGT.

This clonotype was counted between two and nine times. This chain connects TRBV4-1 to TRBJ2-1, with 10 bases identical to TRBD2. The CDR3 consists of 16 residues. The V gene's germline CDR1 is MGHRA and CDR2 YSYEKL. The V and J ends lost 1 base and 4 bases, in that order; junction bases with no gene match: 4. As DNA, the CDR3 is TGCGCCAGCAGCCAAGGACAACTAGCGGGATACAATGAGCAGTTCTTC. Amino acids: CASSQGQLAGYNEQFF.

This clonotype was picked up a small number of times. The chain has TRBV18 and TRBJ2-5, with D maybe TRBD1 (6 bases). CDR3 size: 14 residues. The V and J ends lost 6 bases and 7 bases respectively, with 18 bases between them. Looked up from germline, CDR1 is KGHSH and CDR2 is LQKENI. CDR3 bases: TGTGCCAGCTCGCGACAGGAGCGGTATGGGACCCAGTACTTC. Its translation: CASSRQERYGTQYF. The full variable domain, with the rest looked up from reference TRBV18 and TRBJ2-5, is NAGVMQNPRHLVRRRGQEARLRCSPMKGHSHVYWYRQLPEEGLKFMVYLQKENIIDESGMPKERFSAEFPKEGPSILRIQQVVRGDSAAYFCASSRQERYGTQYFGPGTRLLVL.

This chain connects TRBV20-1 to TRBJ2-3; no reliable D call. CDR1 DFQATT and CDR2 SNEGSKA come from the germline V gene (reference sequence). CDR3 length equals 13 residues. Trimming removed 5 bases at V and 2 bases at J, with 11 bases between. CDR3 protein: CSARLWVTDTQYF. CDR3 coding DNA: TGCAGTGCTCGACTGTGGGTCACAGATACGCAGTATTTT.

The chain uses TRBV10-3 and TRBJ1-1; D remains unclear. CDR3 length equals 14 residues. Germline lookup yields CDR1 ENHRY and CDR2 SYGVKD. V lost 11 bases to trimming and J lost 1 base, with 17 bases between them. This CDR3 is CAPCTDGENTEAFF. In nucleotides, the CDR3 is TGTGCCCCATGTACGGACGGAGAGAACACTGAAGCTTTCTTT.

The CDR3 is CATSRDRVTEQYF. CDR3 DNA: TGTGCCACCAGCAGAGATAGGGTGACCGAGCAGTACTTC. The chain has TRBV15 and TRBJ2-7; D is undetermined. The CDR3 runs to 13 residues. Germline V gives CDR1 LNHNV, CDR2 YYDKDF (reference sequence). V was shortened by 0 bases and J by 6 bases, with 9 bases between the two germline ends.

This clonotype was seen only a few times. The DNA of the CDR3 is TGTGCCAGCAGCTTAGGAGCGGGGGCCGGGGATACGCAGTATTTT. Translating gives CASSLGAGAGDTQYF. This chain links TRBV13 with TRBJ2-3, with 8 bases lining up with TRBD2. Germline trimming cut 0 bases from V and 6 bases from J; bases unmatched to any gene: 5. This CDR3 contains 15 residues. Germline V lookup: CDR1 PRHDT, CDR2 FYEKMQ (reference sequence). The whole variable domain, remainder taken from reference TRBV13 and TRBJ2-3, is AAGVIQSPRHLIKEKRETATLKCYPIPRHDTVYWYQQGPGQDPQFLISFYEKMQSDKGSIPDRFSAQQFSDYHSELNMSSLELGDSALYFCASSLGAGAGDTQYFGPGTRLTVL.

The rearrangement joins TRBV12-3 or TRBV12-4 to TRBJ2-3; D is ambiguous. Trimming left V 6 bases short and J 6 bases short, with 16 bases between. CDR3 length: 14 amino acids. The CDR3 bases are TGTGCCAGCAGCTATGCTAAGGCGAGGGATACGCAGTATTTT. Translation: CASSYAKARDTQYF.

This chain joins TRBV15 and TRBJ1-6; D is perhaps TRBD1 (6 bases). The CDR3 totals 15 residues. The ends were cut back, 5 bases at V and 5 bases at J, with 13 bases in the middle. Germline CDR1 is LNHNV and CDR2 is YYDKDF (reference sequence). CDR3 region: CATSPGGRDNSPLHF. The DNA of the CDR3 is TGTGCCACCAGCCCCGGGGGCAGGGATAATTCACCCCTCCACTTT.

This clonotype was detected a few times. The chain has TRBV12-3 or TRBV12-4 and TRBJ2-1; 9 bases fit TRBD1. Trimming cost V 0 bases and J 4 bases; bases outside gene matches: 7. The CDR3 spans 17 residues. CDR3 sequence (DNA): TGTGCCAGCAGTTTAGCGGGACACAGGGGGCGATACAATGAGCAGTTCTTC. Encoded protein: CASSLAGHRGRYNEQFF.

The V and J genes are TRBV7-2 and TRBJ2-5, with D perhaps matching TRBD1 or TRBD2 (5 bases each). CDR1 and CDR2 from the germline V gene are SGHTA and FQGNSA. V lost 3 bases and J 3 bases, leaving 14 bases between the germline ends. The CDR3 has 15 amino acids. CDR3 protein: CASSFIGTKKETQYF. The CDR3 DNA reads as TGTGCCAGCAGCTTTATCGGGACGAAAAAAGAGACCCAGTACTTC.

The V call is TRBV5-1, the J call TRBJ2-1; 15 nucleotides match TRBD2. The length of the CDR3 is 18 residues. Trimming at V came to 4 bases and at J to 4 bases, leaving 9 bases not matched to a gene. CDR1 and CDR2 from the germline V gene are SGHRS and YFSETQ. The CDR3 protein is CASSERTSGGADYNEQFF. The CDR3 DNA sequence: TGCGCCAGCAGCGAAAGGACTAGCGGGGGGGCCGATTACAATGAGCAGTTCTTC.